Listed below are T cell receptor beta chains from one sample, sequenced in a study of blood T cell repertoires in COVID-19. The protocol was immunoSEQ multiplex PCR, while the TCRdb copy is restricted to in-frame clones and leaves out a portion. The repertoire holds around 130,000 clones, with 84% as singletons. The sample was peripheral blood. The receptors were gathered from a human donor in a cohort sampled during active COVID-19. The CDR3 runs from the conserved cysteine through the conserved F or W. D genes are given only for firm matches. The size of a clone is reported for some rows only, either as once, few or many, or as a class for expanded clones.

TRBJ2-7 | 15 | TRBV5-6 | NA | TRBD2 | CASSELSGGTKEQYF | TGTGCCAGCAGCGAACTTAGCGGGGGGACTAAGGAGCAGTACTTC
TRBJ2-3 | 16 | TRBV27 | NA | TRBD2 | CASSLTLAGLSDTQYF | TGTGCCAGCAGTTTAACTCTAGCGGGGTTGTCAGATACGCAGTATTTT
TRBJ2-2 | 15 | TRBV6-6 | NA | NA | CASSHTGKGTGELFF | TGTGCCAGCAGTCACACAGGGAAGGGCACCGGGGAGCTGTTTTTT
TRBJ2-1 | 18 | TRBV3-1/TRBV3-2 | NA | TRBD2 | CASRPGLAGDHSYNEQFF | TGTGCCAGCAGACCGGGACTAGCGGGGGACCATAGTTACAATGAGCAGTTCTTC
TRBJ2-1 | 15 | TRBV7-2 | once | NA | CASSLVGVSYNEQFF | TGTGCCAGCAGCTTAGTCGGGGTGTCCTACAATGAGCAGTTCTTC
TRBJ2-5 | 18 | TRBV7-7 | NA | TRBD1 | CASSRTGGLGGGQETQYF | TGTGCTAGCAGTCGGACAGGGGGTCTCGGGGGAGGGCAAGAGACCCAGTACTTC
TRBJ2-3 | 17 | TRBV19 | NA | NA | CASSMTLPEGASDTQYF | TGTGCCAGTAGTATGACTCTCCCAGAGGGCGCCTCAGATACGCAGTATTTT
TRBJ1-2 | 17 | TRBV7-6 | once | NA | CASSLGGGLTGLSGYTF | TGTGCCAGCAGCTTAGGGGGGGGGCTGACGGGACTATCTGGCTACACCTTC
TRBJ2-3 | 15 | TRBV27 | NA | NA | CASSLWQGMADTQYF | TGTGCCAGCAGTTTATGGCAGGGAATGGCAGATACGCAGTATTTT
TRBJ1-6 | 14 | TRBV6-5 | few | NA | CASTAGLHNSPLHF | TGTGCCAGCACCGCAGGGTTGCATAATTCACCCCTCCACTTT
TRBJ2-2 | 16 | TRBV10-2 | once | TRBD2 | CASRLAGGANTGELFF | TGCGCCAGCAGACTAGCGGGGGGGGCGAACACCGGGGAGCTGTTTTTT
TRBJ1-3 | 15 | TRBV15 | NA | NA | CATSRGGQSGNTIYF | TGTGCCACCAGCAGAGGCGGTCAGTCTGGAAACACCATATATTTT
TRBJ1-2 | 14 | TRBV3-1/TRBV3-2 | NA | TRBD1 | CASSRTGVNYGYTF | TGTGCCAGCAGCCGAACAGGGGTTAACTATGGCTACACCTTC
TRBJ2-3 | 15 | TRBV10-3 | NA | TRBD2 | CAIREAGGPADTQYF | TGTGCCATCAGAGAAGCGGGGGGGCCTGCAGATACGCAGTATTTT
TRBJ2-3 | 12 | TRBV6-5 | NA | NA | CASEKNRDTQYF | TGTGCCAGCGAAAAAAACAGGGATACGCAGTATTTT
TRBJ1-5 | 16 | TRBV5-6 | NA | NA | CASSLSPGTGNQPQHF | TGTGCCAGCAGCTTGTCGCCAGGAACAGGCAATCAGCCCCAGCATTTT
TRBJ1-2 | 14 | TRBV18 | NA | NA | CASSPDRGNYGYTF | TGTGCCAGCTCACCAGACAGAGGCAACTATGGCTACACCTTC
TRBJ2-5 | 15 | TRBV3-1/TRBV3-2 | NA | TRBD2 | CASRGLAGGQETQYF | TGTGCCAGCAGGGGACTAGCGGGGGGGCAAGAGACCCAGTACTTC
TRBJ1-2 | 13 | TRBV12-3/TRBV12-4 | NA | NA | CASSLYGNYGYTF | TGTGCCAGCAGTTTGTACGGGAACTATGGCTACACCTTC
TRBJ2-7 | 13 | TRBV27 | many | NA | CASRDYLSYEQYF | TGTGCCAGCAGGGACTATCTCTCCTACGAGCAGTACTTC
TRBJ2-2 | 12 | TRBV19 | NA | NA | CASSPQAGELFF | TGTGCCAGTAGCCCCCAGGCCGGGGAGCTGTTTTTT
TRBJ2-3 | 13 | TRBV7-8 | NA | NA | CASSLTHTDTQYF | TGTGCCAGCAGCTTAACTCACACAGATACGCAGTATTTT
TRBJ1-5 | 13 | TRBV6-6 | NA | NA | CASIQGGNQPQHF | TGTGCCAGCATACAGGGAGGCAATCAGCCCCAGCATTTT
TRBJ1-1 | 15 | TRBV18 | once | NA | CASSRVGGTNTEAFF | TGTGCCAGCTCACGGGTGGGGGGGACGAACACTGAAGCTTTCTTT
TRBJ1-3 | 14 | TRBV29-1 | NA | NA | CSVGQDVSGNTIYF | TGCAGCGTTGGACAGGATGTGTCTGGAAACACCATATATTTT
TRBJ1-2 | 14 | TRBV6-6 | NA | TRBD1 | CASSDRAFTYGYTF | TGTGCCAGCAGCGACAGGGCATTTACTTATGGCTACACCTTC
TRBJ2-1 | 15 | TRBV5-1 | NA | NA | CASSHRQGPINEQFF | TGCGCCAGCAGCCACCGGCAGGGGCCTATCAATGAGCAGTTCTTC
TRBJ2-7 | 13 | TRBV19 | NA | NA | CASSLSPSVEQYF | TGTGCCAGTAGTCTCTCCCCTTCGGTCGAGCAGTACTTC
TRBJ1-1 | 15 | TRBV27 | NA | NA | CASISHRRGGTEAFF | TGTGCCAGCATTTCCCATCGGAGGGGGGGCACTGAAGCTTTCTTT
TRBJ1-5 | 14 | TRBV27 | NA | NA | CASSFRGSNQPQHF | TGTGCCAGCAGTTTCAGGGGAAGCAATCAGCCCCAGCATTTT
TRBJ1-6 | 15 | TRBV7-2 | NA | TRBD1 | CASSRDGTGGSPLHF | TGTGCCAGCAGCCGGGATGGGACAGGGGGTTCGCCCCTCCACTTT